What follows is one T cell receptor beta chain and its context. This CDR3 is built from 16 residues. The V end was cut by 1 base, the J end by 5 bases, with 12 bases between. CDR1 and CDR2 (germline): KGHSH, LQKENI. This sample was included in a study of blood T cell repertoires in COVID-19. About the research overall: The samples span acute and convalescent COVID-19 from the United States, Italy and Spain. Sources were T cells, B-cell-depleted T cells, or PBMCs; the material itself was cDNA or gDNA.

It was during active infection that Seattle patients were enrolled and then longitudinally followed. Sequencing used immunoSEQ multiplex PCR; TCRdb keeps in-frame clones, though not all of them. This table has some 270,000 clones, around 87% appearing once. Sequencing was performed on peripheral blood. This clonotype was sampled from an older woman with COVID-19, enrolled during active disease. V gene TRBV18 combines with J gene TRBJ1-6, with TRBD1 as a possible D gene (6 bases). CDR3 in DNA: TGTGCCAGCTCACCACGTACAGGGTCAAATAATTCACCCCTCCACTTT. This codes for CASSPRTGSNNSPLHF.